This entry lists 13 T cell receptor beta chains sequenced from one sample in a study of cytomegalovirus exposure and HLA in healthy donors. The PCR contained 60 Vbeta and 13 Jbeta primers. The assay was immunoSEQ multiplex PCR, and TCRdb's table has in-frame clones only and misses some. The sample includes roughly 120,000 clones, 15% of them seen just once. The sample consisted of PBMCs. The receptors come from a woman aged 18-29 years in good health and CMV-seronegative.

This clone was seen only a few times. CDR3 DNA: TGTGCCATCAGGGACACCTTAGCAAATGAAAAACTGTTTTTT. This encodes CAIRDTLANEKLFF. The chain links TRBV10-3 to TRBJ1-4; TRBD1 might be the D (5 bases). The CDR3 extends over 14 amino acids. The ends were cut back, 6 bases at V and 5 bases at J, with 13 bases in the middle. In germline, CDR1 is ENHRY, CDR2 SYGVKD.

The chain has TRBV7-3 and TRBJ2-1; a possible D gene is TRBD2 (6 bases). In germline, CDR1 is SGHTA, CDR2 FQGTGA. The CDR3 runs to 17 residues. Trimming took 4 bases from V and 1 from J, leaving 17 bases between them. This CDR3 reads CASSSSLGGVSYNEQFF. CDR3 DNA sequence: TGTGCCAGCAGCTCGTCCTTAGGAGGGGTTTCCTACAATGAGCAGTTCTTC.

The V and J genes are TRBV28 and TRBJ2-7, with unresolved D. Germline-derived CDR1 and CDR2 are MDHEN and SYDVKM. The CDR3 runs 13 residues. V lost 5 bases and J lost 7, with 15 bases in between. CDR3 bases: TGTGCCAGCAGTCCCCAGACTTTGGGTGAGCAGTACTTC. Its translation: CASSPQTLGEQYF.

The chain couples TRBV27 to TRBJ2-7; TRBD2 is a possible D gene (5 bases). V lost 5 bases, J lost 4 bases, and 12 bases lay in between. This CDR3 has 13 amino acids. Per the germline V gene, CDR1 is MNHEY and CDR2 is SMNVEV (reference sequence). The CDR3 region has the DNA TGTGCCAGCAGTCCAACCCGGACTTACGAGCAGTACTTC. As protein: CASSPTRTYEQYF.

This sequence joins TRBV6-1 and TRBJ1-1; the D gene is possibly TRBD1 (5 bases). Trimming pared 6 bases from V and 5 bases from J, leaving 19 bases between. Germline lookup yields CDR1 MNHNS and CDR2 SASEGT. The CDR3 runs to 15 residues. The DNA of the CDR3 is TGTGCCAGCAGGCAACTCGGGGGGGGGTGGACTGAAGCTTTCTTT. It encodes CASRQLGGGWTEAFF.

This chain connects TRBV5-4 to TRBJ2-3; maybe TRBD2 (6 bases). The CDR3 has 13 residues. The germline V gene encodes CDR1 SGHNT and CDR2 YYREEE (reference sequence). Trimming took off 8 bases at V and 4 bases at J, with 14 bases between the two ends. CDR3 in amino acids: CASAGTVADTQYF. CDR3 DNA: TGTGCCAGTGCCGGGACTGTCGCAGATACGCAGTATTTT.

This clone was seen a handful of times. DNA for the CDR3: TGTGCCAGTAGTACCGGGACAGTGGCCCGCTCCTACAATGAGCAGTTCTTC. This encodes CASSTGTVARSYNEQFF. The chain uses TRBV19 and TRBJ2-1; 7 positions match TRBD1. The germline V gene encodes CDR1 LNHDA and CDR2 SQIVND (reference sequence). V dropped 4 bases and J dropped 0; count of bases not matched to a gene: 9. The CDR3 is 17 residues long.

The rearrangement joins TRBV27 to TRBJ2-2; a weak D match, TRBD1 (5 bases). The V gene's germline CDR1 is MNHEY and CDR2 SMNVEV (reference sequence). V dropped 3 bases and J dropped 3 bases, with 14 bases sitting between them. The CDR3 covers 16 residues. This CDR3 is CASSFLTAGHTGELFF. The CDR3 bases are TGTGCCAGCAGTTTTCTAACGGCAGGGCACACCGGGGAGCTGTTTTTT.

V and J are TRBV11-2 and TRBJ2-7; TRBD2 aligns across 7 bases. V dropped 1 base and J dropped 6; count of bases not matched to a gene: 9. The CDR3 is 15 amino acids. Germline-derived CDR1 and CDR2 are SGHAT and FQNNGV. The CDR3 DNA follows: TGTGCCAGCAGCTTAGGTAAGCGGGAAGCTTCCGAGCAGTACTTC. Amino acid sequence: CASSLGKREASEQYF.

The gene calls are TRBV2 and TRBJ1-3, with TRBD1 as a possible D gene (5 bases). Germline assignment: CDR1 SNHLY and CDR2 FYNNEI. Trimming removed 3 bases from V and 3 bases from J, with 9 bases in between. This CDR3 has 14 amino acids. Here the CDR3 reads CASSETTVGNTIYF. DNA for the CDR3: TGTGCCAGCAGTGAGACGACAGTTGGAAACACCATATATTTT.

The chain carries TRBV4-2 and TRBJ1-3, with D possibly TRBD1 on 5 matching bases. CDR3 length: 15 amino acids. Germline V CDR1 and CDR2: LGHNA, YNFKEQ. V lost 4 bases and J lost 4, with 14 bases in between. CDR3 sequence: CASSPSGAGGNTIYF. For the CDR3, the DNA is TGTGCCAGCAGCCCCAGTGGGGCGGGAGGAAACACCATATATTTT.

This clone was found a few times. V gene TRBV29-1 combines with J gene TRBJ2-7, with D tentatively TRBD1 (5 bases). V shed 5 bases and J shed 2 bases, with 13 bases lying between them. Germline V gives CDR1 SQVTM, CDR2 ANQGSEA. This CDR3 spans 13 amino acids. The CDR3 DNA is TGCAGCGTTACATGGGGCACTACCTACGAGCAGTACTTC. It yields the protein CSVTWGTTYEQYF.

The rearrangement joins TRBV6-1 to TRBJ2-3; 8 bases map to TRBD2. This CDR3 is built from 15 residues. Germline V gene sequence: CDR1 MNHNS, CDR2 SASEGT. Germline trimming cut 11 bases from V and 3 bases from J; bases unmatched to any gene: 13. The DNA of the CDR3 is TGTGCCTCCAGGCCAGCGGGGGACATGACAGATACGCAGTATTTT. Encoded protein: CASRPAGDMTDTQYF.